The 30 T cell receptor beta chains below were found in one sample sequenced in a study of T cells in Graves' hyperthyroidism and ophthalmopathy (dated by TCRdb to about 2019). The receptor library was made with multiplex PCR. Sequenced on an Illumina HiSeq 2000. TCR beta CDR3 regions were amplified from RNA transcripts. A first-round RT-PCR of the TCR CDR3 used the HTBI primer set with the Qiagen OneStep RT-PCR kit. Starting from the raw public reads, TCRdb applied fastp trimming at Q25, assembled clones with MiXCR and retained in-frame beta chains. Every entry covers one CDR3 protein and lists the most common genes and DNA from its rows. This sample has about 500,000 distinct CDR3 sequences in its table, and around 43% of those were observed once. In total, the top ten clones hold about 45% of the sample. Sequenced input: peripheral blood or thyroid tissue (not recorded which). These receptors were collected from an adult woman with Graves' disease, either hyperthyroidism or ophthalmopathy (not recorded which).

The rearrangement joins TRBV20-1 to TRBJ1-1; unclear D gene. Trimming left V 0 bases short and J 5 bases short, with 13 bases between. Germline V gene lookup returns CDR1 DFQATT and CDR2 SNEGSKA (reference sequence). This CDR3 spans 14 amino acids. The CDR3 region is CSARDPRGRTEAFF. DNA for the CDR3: TGCAGTGCTAGAGATCCCCGGGGAAGGACTGAAGCTTTCTTT.

This clonotype was seen at least ten times. This sequence joins TRBV7-9 and TRBJ2-5; the match to TRBD1 covers 9 bases. The V gene end was trimmed by 1 base and the J gene end by 5 bases; junction bases not matched to a gene: 2. This CDR3 comprises 14 residues. Germline V gene data show CDR1 as SEHNR and CDR2 as FQNEAQ (reference sequence). This CDR3 is CASSLDRGRETQYF. CDR3 DNA sequence: TGTGCCAGCAGCTTAGACAGGGGGCGGGAGACCCAGTACTTC.

V gene TRBV12-3 or TRBV12-4 combines with J gene TRBJ1-4, with D possibly TRBD1 on 6 matching bases. This CDR3 contains 13 residues. Trimming took off 8 bases at V and 7 bases at J, with 14 bases between the two ends. The DNA of the CDR3 is TGTGCCAGCGGTCAGGGGATGTCTGAAAAACTGTTTTTT. This gives the protein CASGQGMSEKLFF.

This clonotype was observed at least ten times. The chain uses TRBV10-2 and TRBJ1-6; D not resolved. Germline values: CDR1 WSHSY, CDR2 SAAADI. The CDR3 contains 11 residues. With 3 bases removed from V and 9 bases from J, the gap between germline ends came to 3 bases. CDR3 sequence (DNA): TGCGCCAGCAGTGATGGTTCACCCCTCCACTTT. Its protein product is CASSDGSPLHF.

The sample holds one count of this clonotype. V is TRBV5-1 and J is TRBJ1-2; 7 bases are a match to TRBD1. CDR1 and CDR2 from the germline V gene are SGHRS and YFSETQ. V lost 1 base, J lost 6 bases, and 9 bases stayed unmatched. There are 15 residues in the CDR3. CDR3 sequence reads: CASSLQVGTADGYTF. The CDR3 DNA is TGCGCCAGCAGCTTGCAAGTGGGGACAGCAGATGGCTACACCTTC.

The chain employs TRBV18 and TRBJ2-5; D is undetermined. CDR3 size: 13 residues. Trimming took 0 bases from V and 5 from J, leaving 7 bases between them. Germline V CDR1 and CDR2: KGHSH, LQKENI. The CDR3 loop is CASSPPVAETQYF. The CDR3 DNA is TGTGCCAGCTCACCACCGGTCGCGGAGACCCAGTACTTC.

In regard to this clonotype: One end of the junction varies from germline; a read error may be responsible. The chain links TRBV6-5 to TRBJ2-2; 8 nucleotides align to TRBD1. The germline gives CDR1 MNHEY, CDR2 SVGAGI. The CDR3 totals 17 residues. The CDR3: CASKGQGGRANTGELFF. The CDR3 DNA reads TGTGCCAGCAAAGGACAGGGTGGCAGAGCGAACACCGGGGAGCTGTTCTTT.

This clonotype was counted ten times or more. The chain couples TRBV12-3 or TRBV12-4 to TRBJ1-4, with a possible D match to TRBD1 (5 bases). The CDR3 totals 14 residues. The V and J ends lost 5 bases and 5 bases respectively, with 12 bases between them. The CDR3 protein is CASSPRQGNEKLFF. As DNA, the CDR3 is TGTGCCAGCAGTCCCCGCCAGGGAAATGAAAAACTGTTTTTT.

V gene TRBV15 combines with J gene TRBJ2-7; a possible D gene is TRBD1 (6 bases). CDR1 and CDR2 (germline): LNHNV, YYDKDF (reference sequence). CDR3 length: 15 residues. The V end was cut by 2 bases, the J end by 3 bases, with 14 bases between. The DNA for the CDR3 is TGTGCCACCAGCAGACCCTCCACAGGGCGCTACGAGCAGTACTTC. Encoded protein: CATSRPSTGRYEQYF.

There are a few counts of this clonotype. This rearrangement joins TRBV11-2 to TRBJ2-7; maybe TRBD2 (6 bases). The CDR3 is 13 residues long. The germline gives CDR1 SGHAT, CDR2 FQNNGV. Trimming stripped 5 bases from V and 3 bases from J, with 11 bases between. CDR3 protein: CASSRDWRYEQYF. The CDR3 DNA sequence: TGTGCCAGCAGCAGGGACTGGCGCTACGAGCAGTACTTC.

This clonotype was detected ten times or more. The CDR3 region is CSAIPGTGGGKLFF. The CDR3 DNA follows: TGCAGTGCTATTCCCGGGACAGGAGGTGGGAAACTGTTTTTT. The chain recombines TRBV20-1 with TRBJ1-4, with 8 bases aligning to TRBD1. Losses at the gene ends were 4 bases for V and 11 bases for J; bases not matched to a gene: 12. Germline loops: CDR1 DFQATT, CDR2 SNEGSKA (reference sequence). This CDR3 has 14 residues.

The table lists this clonotype with many counts. V is TRBV5-1 and J is TRBJ1-4; 7 bases are a match to TRBD1. This CDR3 comprises 13 residues. Germline V gene data show CDR1 as SGHRS and CDR2 as YFSETQ. The V segment lost 5 bases and the J segment 4 bases; nucleotides outside the gene matches: 2. The CDR3 DNA is TGCGCCAGCAGAACAGGGGTTAATGAAAAACTGTTTTTT. Its translation: CASRTGVNEKLFF.

At least ten counts were recorded for this clonotype. CDR3 sequence: CSVEDWVMEQYF. In DNA form, the CDR3 reads TGCAGCGTTGAAGATTGGGTCATGGAGCAGTACTTC. This rearrangement joins TRBV29-1 to TRBJ2-7, with D unclear. The CDR3 runs to 12 residues. Trimming left V 0 bases short and J 7 bases short, with 10 bases between. Germline V gene data show CDR1 as SQVTM and CDR2 as ANQGSEA.

This clonotype has just a few counts. This chain uses TRBV11-2 with TRBJ2-2; no clear D gene. Trimming stripped 5 bases from V and 5 bases from J, with 9 bases between. This CDR3 is built from 13 residues. From germline, CDR1 is SGHAT and CDR2 FQNNGV. CDR3 in amino acids: CASSPKVTGELFF. CDR3 sequence (DNA): TGTGCCAGCAGCCCGAAGGTGACCGGGGAGCTGTTTTTT.

The rearrangement uses TRBV7-9 and TRBJ2-7, with TRBD2 identical over 9 bases. J lost 0 bases, V lost 4 bases, and 4 bases had no gene match. The length of the CDR3 is 15 residues. The germline V gene encodes CDR1 SEHNR and CDR2 FQNEAQ (reference sequence). The CDR3 is CASSSIAGVSYEQYF. The DNA for the CDR3 is TGTGCCAGCAGCTCGATAGCGGGAGTCTCCTACGAGCAGTACTTC.

Turning to this clonotype: Relative to the germline gene, one junction end is altered; a read error may explain this. This chain joins TRBV10-3 and TRBJ2-7; 12 nucleotides line up with TRBD2. The CDR3 is made up of 14 amino acids. The V gene's germline CDR1 is ENHRY and CDR2 SYGVKD. CDR3: CAISGATSGGEKSF. The CDR3 DNA follows: TGTGCCATCAGTGGAGCGACTAGCGGGGGAGAGAAAAGCTTC.

This clonotype has a count of ten or more. The gene calls are TRBV5-6 and TRBJ2-7; 9 bases align to TRBD2. The V and J ends lost 3 bases and 10 bases, in that order; junction bases with no gene match: 2. Germline V gene sequence: CDR1 SGHDT, CDR2 YYEEEE. CDR3 length equals 11 residues. The CDR3 reads CASSSTSGQYF. The CDR3 nucleotides are TGTGCCAGCAGCTCGACTAGCGGACAGTACTTC.

CDR3 bases: TGTGCCAGCAGCTGGACAGGGAGTGAAAAACTGTTTTTT. Protein sequence: CASSWTGSEKLFF. The chain links TRBV11-2 to TRBJ1-4; 8 bases map to TRBD1. The CDR3 is 13 residues long. Trimming removed 4 bases from V and 7 bases from J; junction bases left unmatched: 2. Germline values: CDR1 SGHAT, CDR2 FQNNGV. Looking up the rest from reference TRBV11-2 and TRBJ1-4 gives the full variable domain: EAGVAQSPRYKIIEKRQSVAFWCNPISGHATLYWYQQILGQGPKLLIQFQNNGVVDDSQLPKDRFSAERLKGVDSTLKIQPAKLEDSAVYLCASSWTGSEKLFFGSGTQLSVL.

This clonotype appeared a few times. The chain joins TRBV5-1 to TRBJ1-2; 7 positions agree with TRBD1. V shed 3 bases and J 8 bases; nucleotides not matched to a gene: 10. The CDR3 has 14 amino acids. The germline CDR1 and CDR2 sequences are SGHRS and YFSETQ. CDR3 coding DNA: TGCGCCAGCAGCTGGACACAGGGGATGCGGGGCTACACCTTC. This gives the protein CASSWTQGMRGYTF.

This clonotype has ten or more counts. This chain connects TRBV7-2 to TRBJ1-2; TRBD1 matches 7 bases. This CDR3 contains 13 residues. Germline CDR1 SGHTA, CDR2 FQGNSA. V was pared by 5 bases and J by 9 bases, with 9 bases of the junction left unmatched. The CDR3 DNA is TGTGCCAGCAGCCCAGGACAGGACCTCAGCTACACCTTC. As protein: CASSPGQDLSYTF.

This clonotype was picked up one time. The V gene is TRBV10-3, the J gene TRBJ1-5, with TRBD1 matching 10 bases. CDR1 and CDR2 from the germline V gene are ENHRY and SYGVKD. The CDR3 spans 16 residues. Germline trimming cut 2 bases from V and 4 bases from J; bases unmatched to any gene: 5. DNA for the CDR3: TGTGCCATCAGTGAGGGACAGGGGGTCAGGAATCAGCCCCAGCATTTT. It specifies CAISEGQGVRNQPQHF.

This clonotype was seen a handful of times. This chain's CDR3 is CASSFSSGRKTGELFF. CDR3 sequence (DNA): TGTGCCAGCAGCTTCAGTAGCGGGAGAAAAACCGGGGAGCTGTTTTTT. The V gene is TRBV7-2, the J gene TRBJ2-2; 9 nucleotides line up with TRBD2. The CDR3 has 16 residues. Trimming cost V 3 bases and J 5 bases; bases outside gene matches: 7. Germline lookup yields CDR1 SGHTA and CDR2 FQGNSA.

This clonotype was observed at least ten times. The chain carries TRBV20-1 and TRBJ1-2, with 8 bases matching TRBD1. J lost 5 bases, V lost 6 bases, and 5 bases had no gene match. The CDR3 totals 12 residues. Germline V gene sequence: CDR1 DFQATT, CDR2 SNEGSKA (reference sequence). Here the CDR3 reads CSARRQGYGYTF. The CDR3 DNA sequence: TGCAGTGCAAGGCGACAGGGGTATGGCTACACCTTC.

This clonotype has a count of ten or more. The rearrangement uses TRBV20-1 and TRBJ2-6; D possibly corresponds to TRBD2 (5 bases). Trimming left V 5 bases short and J 1 base short, with 12 bases between. The V gene's germline CDR1 is DFQATT and CDR2 SNEGSKA (reference sequence). CDR3 length equals 15 residues. The CDR3 coding sequence is TGCAGTGCTGAGCAGAGGGCGTCTGGGGCCAACGTCCTGACTTTC. It is translated as CSAEQRASGANVLTF.

The gene calls are TRBV30 and TRBJ2-3; TRBD2 is a possible D gene (5 bases). CDR3 size: 12 residues. V lost 6 bases to trimming and J lost 1 base, with 8 bases between them. Germline V CDR1 and CDR2: GTSNPN, SVGIG (reference sequence). This chain's CDR3 is CACPGGTDTQYF. CDR3 coding DNA: TGTGCCTGCCCCGGGGGCACAGATACGCAGTATTTT.

The CDR3 reads CASGSGTQETQYF. CDR3 sequence (DNA): TGTGCCAGCGGCAGCGGAACTCAAGAGACCCAGTACTTC. The rearrangement links TRBV11-3 to TRBJ2-5, with D tentatively TRBD2 (5 bases). V was trimmed by 8 bases and J by 2 bases, leaving 12 bases between them. There are 13 residues in the CDR3. Germline assignment: CDR1 SGHNT and CDR2 YENEEA.

This clonotype was found many times. The rearrangement joins TRBV20-1 to TRBJ2-7; TRBD2 matches 12 bases. V was clipped by 2 bases and J by 3 bases; unmatched bases: 11. The CDR3 length is 17 residues. In germline, CDR1 is DFQATT, CDR2 SNEGSKA (reference sequence). CDR3 sequence reads: CSARKLAGGRYGYEQYF. The CDR3 bases are TGCAGTGCTAGAAAACTAGCGGGAGGACGGTACGGCTACGAGCAGTACTTC.

This clonotype was seen only a few times. The chain joins TRBV9 to TRBJ2-7; 7 nucleotides line up with TRBD1. The CDR3 sequence is 14 residues long. The V gene's germline CDR1 is SGDLS and CDR2 YYNGEE. The V segment lost 5 bases and the J segment 5 bases; nucleotides outside the gene matches: 10. The DNA of the CDR3 is TGTGCCAGCAGTCCTTACGTACAGGGGAACGAGCAGTACTTC. It yields the protein CASSPYVQGNEQYF.

J is TRBJ1-2 and V is TRBV20-1; no clear D. This CDR3 is 17 amino acids long. Per the germline V gene, CDR1 is DFQATT and CDR2 is SNEGSKA (reference sequence). V lost 2 bases and J 6 bases, leaving 25 bases between the germline ends. The CDR3 spells CSARPGLDPSGYNGYTF. The CDR3 nucleotides read TGCAGTGCTAGACCTGGACTAGATCCTTCGGGATACAATGGCTACACCTTC.

The rearrangement links TRBV29-1 to TRBJ2-2; 15 bases match TRBD2. The CDR3 contains 14 residues. The junction had 5 bases not matched to a gene; V was cut back by 7 bases and J by 8 bases. CDR1 SQVTM and CDR2 ANQGSEA come from the germline V gene. This CDR3 reads CSARGLAGGGELFF. CDR3 nucleotide sequence: TGCAGCGCCCGAGGACTAGCGGGAGGGGGGGAGCTGTTTTTT.